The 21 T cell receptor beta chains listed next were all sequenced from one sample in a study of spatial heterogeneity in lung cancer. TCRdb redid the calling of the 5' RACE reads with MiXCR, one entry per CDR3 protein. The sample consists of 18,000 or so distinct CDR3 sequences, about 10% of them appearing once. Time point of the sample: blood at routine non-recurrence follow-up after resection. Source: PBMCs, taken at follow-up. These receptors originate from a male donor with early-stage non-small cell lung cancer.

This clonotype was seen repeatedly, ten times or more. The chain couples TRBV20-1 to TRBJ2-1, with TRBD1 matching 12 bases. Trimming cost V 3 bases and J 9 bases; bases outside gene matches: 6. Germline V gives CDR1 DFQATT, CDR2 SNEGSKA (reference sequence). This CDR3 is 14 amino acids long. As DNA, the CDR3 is TGCAGTGCTAGGGGGGACAGGGGGCTTGGTGAGCAGTTCTTC. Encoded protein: CSARGDRGLGEQFF.

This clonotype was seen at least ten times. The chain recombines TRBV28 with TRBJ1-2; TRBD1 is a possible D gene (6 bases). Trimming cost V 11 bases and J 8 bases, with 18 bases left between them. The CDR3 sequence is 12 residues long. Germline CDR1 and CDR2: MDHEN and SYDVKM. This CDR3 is CAWGGTPKGYTF. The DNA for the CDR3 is TGTGCCTGGGGGGGCACCCCCAAAGGCTACACCTTC.

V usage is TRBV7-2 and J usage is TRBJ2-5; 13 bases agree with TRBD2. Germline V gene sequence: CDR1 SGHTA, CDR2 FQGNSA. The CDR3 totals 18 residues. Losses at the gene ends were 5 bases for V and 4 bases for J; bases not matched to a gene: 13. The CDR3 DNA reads TGTGCCAGCAGCGTTGGACTAGCGGGGGCCCAGAAAGGAGAGACCCAGTACTTC. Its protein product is CASSVGLAGAQKGETQYF.

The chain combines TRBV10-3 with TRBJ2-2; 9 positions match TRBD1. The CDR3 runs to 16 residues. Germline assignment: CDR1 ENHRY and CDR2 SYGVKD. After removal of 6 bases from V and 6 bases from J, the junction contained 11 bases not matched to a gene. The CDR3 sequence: CAISSIRDRVAGELFF. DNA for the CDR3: TGTGCCATCAGCTCCATCCGGGACAGGGTGGCCGGGGAGCTGTTTTTT.

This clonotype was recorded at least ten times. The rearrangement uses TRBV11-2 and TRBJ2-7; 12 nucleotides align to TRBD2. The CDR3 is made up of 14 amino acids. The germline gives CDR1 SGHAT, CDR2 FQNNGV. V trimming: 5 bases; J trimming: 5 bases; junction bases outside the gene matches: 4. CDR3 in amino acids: CASSRLAGENEQYF. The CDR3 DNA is TGTGCCAGCAGCAGACTAGCGGGAGAAAACGAGCAGTACTTC. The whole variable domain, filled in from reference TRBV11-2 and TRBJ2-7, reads EAGVAQSPRYKIIEKRQSVAFWCNPISGHATLYWYQQILGQGPKLLIQFQNNGVVDDSQLPKDRFSAERLKGVDSTLKIQPAKLEDSAVYLCASSRLAGENEQYFGPGTRLTVT.

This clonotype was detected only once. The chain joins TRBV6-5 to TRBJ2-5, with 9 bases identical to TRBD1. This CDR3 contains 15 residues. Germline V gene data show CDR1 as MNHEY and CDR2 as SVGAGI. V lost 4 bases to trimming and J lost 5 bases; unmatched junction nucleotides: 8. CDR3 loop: CASSFRTGARETQYF. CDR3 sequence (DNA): TGTGCCAGCAGTTTCCGGACAGGGGCGAGGGAGACCCAGTACTTC.

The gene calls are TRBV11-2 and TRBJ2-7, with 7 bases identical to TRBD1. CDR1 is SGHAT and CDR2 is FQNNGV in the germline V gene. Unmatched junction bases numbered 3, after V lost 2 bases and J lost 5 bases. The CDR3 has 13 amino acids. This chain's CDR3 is CASSLRQGDEQYF. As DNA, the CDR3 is TGTGCCAGCAGCTTACGACAGGGTGACGAGCAGTACTTC.

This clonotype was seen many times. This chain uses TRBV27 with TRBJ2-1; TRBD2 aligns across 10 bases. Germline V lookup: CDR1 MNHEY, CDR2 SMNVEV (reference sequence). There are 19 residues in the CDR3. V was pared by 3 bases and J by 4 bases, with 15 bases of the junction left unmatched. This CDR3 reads CASSFSNLAGEGLYNEQFF. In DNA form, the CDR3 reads TGTGCCAGCAGTTTTTCGAATCTAGCGGGAGAAGGCCTTTACAATGAGCAGTTCTTC.

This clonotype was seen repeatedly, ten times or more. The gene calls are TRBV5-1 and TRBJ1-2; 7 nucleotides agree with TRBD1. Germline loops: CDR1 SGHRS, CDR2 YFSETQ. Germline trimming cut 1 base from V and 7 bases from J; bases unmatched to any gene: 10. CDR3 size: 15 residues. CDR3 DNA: TGCGCCAGCAGCTTGTTTGAAGGGGGCGTCCTTGGCTACACCTTC. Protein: CASSLFEGGVLGYTF.

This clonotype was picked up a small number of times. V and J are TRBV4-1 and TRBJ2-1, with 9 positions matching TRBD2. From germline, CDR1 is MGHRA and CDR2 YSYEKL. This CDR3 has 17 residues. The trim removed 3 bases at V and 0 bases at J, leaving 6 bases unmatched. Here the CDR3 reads CASSHLARGGSYNEQFF. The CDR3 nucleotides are TGCGCCAGCAGCCACCTAGCGCGGGGGGGCTCCTACAATGAGCAGTTCTTC.

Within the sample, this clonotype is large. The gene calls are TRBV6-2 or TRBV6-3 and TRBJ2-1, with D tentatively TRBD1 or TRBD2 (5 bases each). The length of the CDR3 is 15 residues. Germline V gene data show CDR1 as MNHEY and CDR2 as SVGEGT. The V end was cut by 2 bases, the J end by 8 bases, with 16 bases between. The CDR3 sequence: CASSYPTSGRDEQFF. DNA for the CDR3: TGTGCCAGCAGTTACCCCACGTCGGGGCGGGATGAGCAGTTCTTC.

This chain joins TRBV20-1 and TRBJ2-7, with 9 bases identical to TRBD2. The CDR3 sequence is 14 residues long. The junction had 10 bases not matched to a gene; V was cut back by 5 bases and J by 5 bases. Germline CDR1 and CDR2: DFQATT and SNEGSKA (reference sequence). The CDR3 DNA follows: TGCAGTGCTGCCCGTAGCGGGAGTCTCCACGAGCAGTACTTC. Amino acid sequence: CSAARSGSLHEQYF.

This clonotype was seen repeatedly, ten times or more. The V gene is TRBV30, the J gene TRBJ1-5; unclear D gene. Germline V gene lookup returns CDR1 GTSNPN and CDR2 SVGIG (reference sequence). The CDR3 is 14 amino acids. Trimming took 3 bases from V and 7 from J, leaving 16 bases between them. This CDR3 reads CAWSLTGEGQPQHF. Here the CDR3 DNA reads TGTGCCTGGAGCCTCACGGGAGAGGGCCAGCCCCAGCATTTT.

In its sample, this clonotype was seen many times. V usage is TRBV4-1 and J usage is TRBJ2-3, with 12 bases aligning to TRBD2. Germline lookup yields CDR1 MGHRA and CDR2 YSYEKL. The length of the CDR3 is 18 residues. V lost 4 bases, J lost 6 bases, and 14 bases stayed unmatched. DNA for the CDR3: TGCGCCAGCAGCCTCACAGTCGGGACTAGCGGGCCTGCTGATACGCAGTATTTT. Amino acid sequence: CASSLTVGTSGPADTQYF.

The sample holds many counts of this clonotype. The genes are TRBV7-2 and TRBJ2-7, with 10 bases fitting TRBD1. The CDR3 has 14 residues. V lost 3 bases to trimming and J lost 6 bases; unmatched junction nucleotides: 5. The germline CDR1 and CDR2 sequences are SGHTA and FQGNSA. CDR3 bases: TGTGCCAGCAGCTTCCGGGACAGGGGAGGCGAGCAGTACTTC. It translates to CASSFRDRGGEQYF.

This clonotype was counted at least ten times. In DNA, the CDR3 is TGTGCCAGCAGCCAAGAGTTTAGCTCCTACAATGAGCAGTTCTTC. Translated: CASSQEFSSYNEQFF. The gene calls are TRBV3-1 and TRBJ2-1; D unclear. V lost 0 bases, J lost 0 bases, and 6 bases lay in between. Germline V gene data show CDR1 as LGHDT and CDR2 as YNNKEL (reference sequence). The CDR3 has 15 amino acids.

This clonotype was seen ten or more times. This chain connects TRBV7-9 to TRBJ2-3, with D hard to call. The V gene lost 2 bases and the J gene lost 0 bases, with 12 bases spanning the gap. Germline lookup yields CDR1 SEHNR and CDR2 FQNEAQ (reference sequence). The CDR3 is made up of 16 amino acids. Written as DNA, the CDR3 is TGTGCCAGCAGCTTACTCGCGTTTTCTAGCACAGATACGCAGTATTTT. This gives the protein CASSLLAFSSTDTQYF. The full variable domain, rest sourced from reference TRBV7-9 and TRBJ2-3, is DTGVSQNPRHKITKRGQNVTFRCDPISEHNRLYWYRQTLGQGPEFLTYFQNEAQLEKSRLLSDRFSAERPKGSFSTLEIQRTEQGDSAMYLCASSLLAFSSTDTQYFGPGTRLTVL.

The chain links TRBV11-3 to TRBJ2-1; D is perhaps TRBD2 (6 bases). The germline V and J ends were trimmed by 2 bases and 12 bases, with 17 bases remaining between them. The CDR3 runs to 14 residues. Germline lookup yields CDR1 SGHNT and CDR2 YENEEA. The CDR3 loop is CASSLTPLGTSQFF. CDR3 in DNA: TGTGCCAGCAGCTTAACCCCCCTCGGGACTTCGCAGTTCTTC.

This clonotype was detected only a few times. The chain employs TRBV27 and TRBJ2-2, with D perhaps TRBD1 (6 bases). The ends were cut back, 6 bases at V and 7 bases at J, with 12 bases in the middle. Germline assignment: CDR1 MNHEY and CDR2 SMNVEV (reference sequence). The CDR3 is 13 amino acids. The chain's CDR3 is CASSPRGGGELFF. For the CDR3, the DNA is TGTGCCAGCAGCCCCCGAGGGGGCGGGGAGCTGTTTTTT.

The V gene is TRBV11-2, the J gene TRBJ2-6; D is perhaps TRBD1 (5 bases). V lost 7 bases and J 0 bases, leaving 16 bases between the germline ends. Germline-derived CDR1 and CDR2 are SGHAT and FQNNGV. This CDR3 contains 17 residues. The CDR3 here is CASTLDRTTSGANVLTF. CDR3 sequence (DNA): TGTGCCAGCACCCTCGACAGAACCACCTCTGGGGCCAACGTCCTGACTTTC.

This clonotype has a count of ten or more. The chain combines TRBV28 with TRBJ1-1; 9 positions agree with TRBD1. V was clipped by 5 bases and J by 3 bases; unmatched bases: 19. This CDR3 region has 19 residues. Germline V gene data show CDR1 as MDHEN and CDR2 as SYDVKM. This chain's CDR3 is CASSLKLSGTGMEDTEAFF. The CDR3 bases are TGTGCCAGCAGTCTCAAACTGTCCGGGACAGGGATGGAGGACACTGAAGCTTTCTTT.